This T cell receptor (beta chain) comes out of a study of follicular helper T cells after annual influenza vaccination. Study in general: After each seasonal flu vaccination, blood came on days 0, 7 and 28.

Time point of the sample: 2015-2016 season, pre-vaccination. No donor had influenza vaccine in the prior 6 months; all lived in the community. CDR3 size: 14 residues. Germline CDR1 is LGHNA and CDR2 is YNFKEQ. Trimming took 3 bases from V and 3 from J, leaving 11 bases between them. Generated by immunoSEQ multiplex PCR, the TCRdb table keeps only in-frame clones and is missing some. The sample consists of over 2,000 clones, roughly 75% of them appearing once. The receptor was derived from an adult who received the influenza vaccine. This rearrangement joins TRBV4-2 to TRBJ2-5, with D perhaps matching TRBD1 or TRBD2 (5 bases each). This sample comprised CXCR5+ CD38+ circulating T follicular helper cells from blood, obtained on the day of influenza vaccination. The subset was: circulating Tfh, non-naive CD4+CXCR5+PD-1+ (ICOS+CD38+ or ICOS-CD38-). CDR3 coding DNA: TGTGCCAGCAGCCAGGGGCAGCGGAAAGAGACCCAGTACTTC. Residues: CASSQGQRKETQYF.